This paragraph reports one T cell receptor beta chain. As yet, its antigen is unknown. This entry comes from a study of T cell repertoires and Cas9 in healthy adults. On the study more broadly: CD4 and CD8 compartments: SpCas9-reactive T cells profiled for potency, cytotoxicity, lineage. Broader study findings: SpCas9-reactive effector T cells were reportedly restrained in vitro by SpCas9-reactive regulatory T cells.

Data came from immunoSEQ multiplex PCR; TCRdb stores just in-frame clones and leaves some out. The sample includes 20,000 to 25,000 clones, about 92% of them seen just once. The CDR3 consists of 13 residues. V was cut by 7 bases and J by 2 bases, with 12 bases left in between. CDR1 and CDR2 from the germline V gene are MNHNS and SASEGT. The sequenced sample was CD4+ effector T cells (CD127+, CD25-, CD137-, CD154-) from PBMCs; culture status not recorded. This receptor was obtained from a human donor in good health. The chain links TRBV6-1 to TRBJ2-7; D call uncertain. The CDR3 coding sequence is TGTGCCAGCAAAGAGACGGCGACCTACGAGCAGTACTTC. It is translated as CASKETATYEQYF.